These T cell receptor beta chains were read from a single sample in a study of blood T cells in healthy people across ages. Using its own MiXCR run on the 5' RACE reads, TCRdb lists one record per CDR3 protein. The sample includes about 1 million distinct CDR3 sequences, 35% to 55% of them seen just once. Sequencing input: blood. Receptors originate from a woman aged 60-70 years in good health. CDR3s include the opening cysteine and the closing phenylalanine or tryptophan. D genes are given only for firm matches. The listing skips clone size in some rows; elsewhere it reads once, few, many or a size class.

V gene	CDR3 length	D gene	J gene	clone size	CDR3 protein	CDR3 DNA
TRBV18	15	-	TRBJ2-6	few	CASSPGQSRANVLTF	TGTGCCAGCTCACCAGGACAGAGCAGGGCCAACGTCCTGACTTTC
TRBV20-1	14	TRBD1	TRBJ1-6	-	CSARGGTGRSPLHF	TGCAGTGCTAGAGGGGGGACAGGGCGTTCACCCCTCCACTTT
TRBV3-1	15	TRBD1	TRBJ2-7	-	CASSHRNRGRNEQYF	TGTGCCAGCAGCCACCGTAACAGGGGGCGAAACGAGCAGTACTTC
TRBV6-6	15	-	TRBJ2-7	few	CASSYGWDQGGEQYF	TGTGCCAGCAGTTATGGTTGGGACCAGGGGGGCGAGCAGTACTTC
TRBV29-1	13	-	TRBJ1-5	-	CSVGQGQNQPQHF	TGCAGCGTTGGCCAGGGCCAAAATCAGCCCCAGCATTTT
TRBV6-1	16	TRBD2	TRBJ2-5	-	CASSERHLAGVETQYF	TGTGCCAGCAGTGAGCGGCACCTAGCGGGAGTCGAGACCCAGTACTTC
TRBV7-2	16	TRBD2	TRBJ2-3	-	CASSFSGSGSTDTQYF	TGTGCCAGCAGCTTTAGCGGGTCGGGCAGCACAGATACGCAGTATTTT
TRBV12-3/TRBV12-4	18	TRBD2	TRBJ2-3	-	CASSPRTSGSGVTDTQYF	TGTGCCAGCAGTCCCCGGACTAGCGGGAGCGGAGTTACAGATACGCAGTATTTT
TRBV24-1	18	-	TRBJ2-7	-	CATSDFREPRDGDYEQYF	TGTGCCACCAGTGATTTTCGGGAGCCTCGGGACGGGGACTACGAGCAGTACTTC
TRBV6-5	16	-	TRBJ1-2	few	CASSYSRSITSYGYTF	TGTGCCAGCAGTTACAGTCGGTCCATAACGTCCTATGGCTACACCTTC
TRBV10-3	14	-	TRBJ1-2	-	CASVRGLGGYGYTF	TGTGCCAGCGTGCGGGGACTGGGGGGCTATGGCTACACCTTC
TRBV20-1	15	TRBD1	TRBJ2-5	few	CSAENSGQPQETQYF	TGCAGTGCCGAGAATTCGGGACAGCCCCAAGAGACCCAGTACTTC
TRBV18	14	-	TRBJ2-3	-	CASSPPGTPDTQYF	TGTGCCAGCTCACCACCGGGGACTCCAGATACGCAGTATTTT
TRBV12-3/TRBV12-4	14	-	TRBJ1-5	few	CASSKTSSGSPQHF	TGTGCCAGCAGTAAGACGTCCTCGGGATCGCCCCAGCATTTT
TRBV7-6	16	-	TRBJ2-7	-	CASSFAGGTINYEQYF	TGTGCCAGCAGCTTTGCGGGCGGGACAATTAACTACGAGCAGTACTTC
TRBV6-2/TRBV6-3	15	-	TRBJ1-2	-	CASSYALTANYGYTF	TGTGCCAGCAGTTACGCCCTGACAGCTAACTATGGCTACACCTTC
TRBV29-1	12	-	TRBJ2-1	-	CSVVGRGDEQFF	TGCAGCGTTGTAGGTCGGGGAGATGAGCAGTTCTTC
TRBV11-2	14	-	TRBJ2-7	few	CASSSTQGVYEQYF	TGTGCCAGCAGCTCAACACAAGGGGTCTACGAGCAGTACTTC
TRBV9	15	TRBD1	TRBJ2-2	-	CASSFDRGVTGELFF	TGTGCCAGCAGCTTCGACAGGGGTGTCACCGGGGAGCTGTTTTTT
TRBV7-9	15	TRBD1	TRBJ2-7	few	CASSPPGTGSHEQYF	TGTGCCAGCAGCCCGCCCGGGACAGGGTCCCACGAGCAGTACTTC
TRBV27	16	TRBD2	TRBJ2-7	few	CASSPQRTSGSYEQYF	TGTGCCAGCAGTCCCCAACGGACTAGCGGGAGTTACGAGCAGTACTTC
TRBV6-2/TRBV6-3	14	-	TRBJ2-7	few	CASSLSGLPYEQYF	TGTGCCAGCAGCCTCTCGGGACTCCCCTACGAGCAGTACTTC
TRBV19	15	-	TRBJ2-2	-	CASSIRQGTAGELFF	TGTGCCAGTAGTATACGTCAGGGTACAGCCGGGGAGCTGTTTTTT
TRBV29-1	15	-	TRBJ2-7	-	CSVEEEGTETYEQYF	TGCAGCGTTGAAGAGGAGGGGACGGAGACCTACGAGCAGTACTTC
TRBV12-3/TRBV12-4	13	-	TRBJ2-7	few	CASRPPLSYEQYF	TGTGCCAGCAGACCACCCCTAAGCTACGAGCAGTACTTC
TRBV29-1	14	-	TRBJ1-2	-	CSVWSTPRSSGYTF	TGCAGCGTGTGGTCGACCCCGAGGTCAAGTGGCTACACCTTC
TRBV12-5	15	TRBD1	TRBJ1-2	-	CASGPDRGEVDGYTF	TGTGCTAGTGGCCCGGACAGGGGGGAAGTAGATGGCTACACCTTC
TRBV2	12	TRBD1	TRBJ2-5	-	CARDRGLETQYF	TGTGCCAGGGACAGGGGGCTAGAGACCCAGTACTTC
TRBV5-1	14	-	TRBJ2-7	-	CASSLTAHAYEQYF	TGCGCCAGCAGCTTGACAGCCCACGCCTACGAGCAGTACTTC
TRBV6-2/TRBV6-3	13	-	TRBJ1-5	-	CASCYSPNQPQHF	TGTGCCAGCTGTTACTCGCCAAATCAGCCCCAGCATTTT
TRBV7-9	16	TRBD2	TRBJ2-7	-	CASSLVAGRVGYEQYF	TGTGCCAGCAGCTTAGTAGCGGGCCGGGTTGGTTACGAGCAGTACTTC